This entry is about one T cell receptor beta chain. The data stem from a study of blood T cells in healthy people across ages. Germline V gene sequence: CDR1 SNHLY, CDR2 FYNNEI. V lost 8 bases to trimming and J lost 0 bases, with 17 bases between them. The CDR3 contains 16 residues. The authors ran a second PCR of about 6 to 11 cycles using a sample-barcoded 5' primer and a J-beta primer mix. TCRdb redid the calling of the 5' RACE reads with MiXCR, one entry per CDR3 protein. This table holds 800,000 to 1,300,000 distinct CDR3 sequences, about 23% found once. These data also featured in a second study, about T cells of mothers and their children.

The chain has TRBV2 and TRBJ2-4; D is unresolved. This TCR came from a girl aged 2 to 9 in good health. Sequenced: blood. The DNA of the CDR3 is TGTGCCAGCTGGCTTGATACGACCTTAGCCAAAAACATTCAGTACTTC. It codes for CASWLDTTLAKNIQYF.